The clone carrying this T cell receptor (beta chain) was found a few times. The antigen is not known. The data derive from a study of cytomegalovirus exposure and HLA in healthy donors. About the research overall: Unique TCRs numbering some 93 million, obtained from HLA-typed donors, made up an early data release. Study-wide results and limits: Researchers reported that a few CMV-associated chains were confirmed in vitro as CMV antigen-specific. The authors assumed roughly uniform sequencing depth across donors for presence/absence analyses.

Both 60 Vbeta primers and 13 Jbeta primers went into the PCR. Clones were sequenced by immunoSEQ multiplex PCR, and TCRdb holds only the in-frame ones, with some missing. The top ten hold about 2.9% of the sample, which has around 160,000 clones, roughly 78% seen once. It was healthy bone marrow donors who served as donors. With 7 bases removed from V and 5 bases from J, the gap between germline ends came to 12 bases. CDR1 and CDR2 (germline): SQVTM, ANQGSEA. The CDR3 totals 12 residues. V and J are TRBV29-1 and TRBJ1-5, with D possibly TRBD1 on 6 matching bases. The clonotype was recovered from a middle-aged man in good health and CMV-seropositive. Sequenced: PBMCs. CDR3 sequence: CSAGGGDQPQHF. CDR3 sequence (DNA): TGCAGCGCGGGGGGCGGTGATCAGCCCCAGCATTTT.